The entry below gives a single T cell receptor beta chain sequence along with its context. In Seattle, patients joined the study during active infection and were tracked longitudinally. This sample stems from a study of blood T cell repertoires in COVID-19. Overall study: Specimens from acute and convalescent COVID-19 originated in the United States, Italy and Spain. From T cells, B-cell-depleted T cells, or PBMCs came the material, which was cDNA or gDNA.

In the source study's methods: Amplification of reference gene primers provided the estimated nucleated cell counts. Libraries were prepared by immunoSEQ multiplex PCR; TCRdb keeps only in-frame clonotypes and omits some of them. V and J calls and clone size follow that table, whereas D and trimming were derived from the DNA. The sample has about 350,000 clones; 87% are singletons. Germline CDR1 reads MNHEY; CDR2 reads SMNVEV (reference sequence). The CDR3 extends over 15 amino acids. The V segment lost 5 bases and the J segment 4 bases; nucleotides outside the gene matches: 9. The specimen sequenced was peripheral blood. The chain recombines TRBV27 with TRBJ1-1; 8 nucleotides agree with TRBD1. This sequence was found in a woman between 45 and 60 years old with COVID-19, enrolled during active disease. The CDR3 region has the DNA TGTGCCAGCAGTCTCCCGGACAGGGTTGGCACTGAAGCTTTCTTT. Encoded protein: CASSLPDRVGTEAFF.